This T cell receptor (beta chain) originates from a study of technical replicates of blood from a handful of donors (dated by TCRdb to 2015 to 2018). A word on this clone: What antigen it recognizes has not been identified. Germline and junction disagree at one end, which may indicate a read error. This specimen includes other DNA sequences encoding the same CDR3.

Sequences SNHLY (CDR1) and FYNNEI (CDR2) are obtained from the germline V gene. From the cysteine through the phenylalanine, the CDR3 covers 12 amino acids. Just CDR3 DNA is preserved here, 36 bases in frame from base 1. Preparation of the library involved the immunoSEQ multiplex PCR assay. Not all clones reach the TCRdb copy of this immuneACCESS table, which keeps in-frame sequences only. Checked studies attribute under half of the gap to unresolved V genes and leave the rest unexplained. Within this sample are roughly 87,000 clones, with roughly 91% of them counted one time only. The ten top clones hold around 0.4% of the sample.

The sample consisted of T cells isolated from PBMCs. Here the chain combines TRBV2 and TRBJ1-2, with no confidently assigned D gene. The source is a human donor in good health. CDR3 sequence: CAIRSKDYGYTF. The nucleotide sequence is TGTGCCATTCGGAGTAAGGATTATGGCTACACTTTC.